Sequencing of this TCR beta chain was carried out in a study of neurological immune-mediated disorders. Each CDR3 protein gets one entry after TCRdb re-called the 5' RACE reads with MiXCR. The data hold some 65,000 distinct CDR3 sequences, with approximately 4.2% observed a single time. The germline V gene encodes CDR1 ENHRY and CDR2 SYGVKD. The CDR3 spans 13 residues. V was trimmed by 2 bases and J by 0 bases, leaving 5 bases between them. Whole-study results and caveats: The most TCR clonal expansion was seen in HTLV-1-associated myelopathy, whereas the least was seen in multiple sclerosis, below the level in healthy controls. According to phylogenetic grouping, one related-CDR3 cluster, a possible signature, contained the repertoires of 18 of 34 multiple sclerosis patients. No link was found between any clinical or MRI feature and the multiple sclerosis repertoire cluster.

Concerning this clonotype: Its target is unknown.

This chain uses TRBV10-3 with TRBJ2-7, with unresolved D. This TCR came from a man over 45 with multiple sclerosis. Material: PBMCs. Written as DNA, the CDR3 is TGTGCCATCAGTGAGGGCAGCTCCTACGAGCAGTACTTC. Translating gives CAISEGSSYEQYF.